These 32 T cell receptor beta chains came from one sample sequenced in a study of blood T cell repertoires in COVID-19. Using immunoSEQ multiplex PCR, the repertoire was profiled, and TCRdb retains in-frame clones only, with some absent. Of 290,000 or so clones in the sample, 75% to 95% were seen once. What was sequenced was PBMCs or T cells enriched from blood (not recorded which). The receptors here all came from a woman in her 30s who had recovered from COVID-19.

V usage is TRBV7-9 and J usage is TRBJ2-1, with 8 positions matching TRBD1. Germline V gene data show CDR1 as SEHNR and CDR2 as FQNEAQ (reference sequence). J gave up 7 bases and V 7 bases, and 12 bases lay outside the gene matches. CDR3 length equals 15 residues. For the CDR3, the DNA is TGTGCCAGCACGGATGTGCAGGGGGCTAGGAATGAGCAGTTCTTC. It specifies CASTDVQGARNEQFF. Combining the CDR3 with reference TRBV7-9 and TRBJ2-1 gives the whole variable domain DTGVSQNPRHKITKRGQNVTFRCDPISEHNRLYWYRQTLGQGPEFLTYFQNEAQLEKSRLLSDRFSAERPKGSFSTLEIQRTEQGDSAMYLCASTDVQGARNEQFFGPGTRLTVL.

This sequence joins TRBV3-1 (or the pseudogene TRBV3-2) and TRBJ2-7, with 12 positions matching TRBD2. The V segment lost 1 base and the J segment 2 bases; nucleotides outside the gene matches: 0. This CDR3 has 15 residues. The V gene's germline CDR1 is LGHDT and CDR2 YNNKEL (reference sequence). The DNA for the CDR3 is TGTGCCAGCAGCCAAGGGACTAGCGGGACCTACGAGCAGTACTTC. This gives the protein CASSQGTSGTYEQYF.

The rearrangement links TRBV5-5 to TRBJ2-1; D call uncertain. The germline V gene encodes CDR1 SGHKS and CDR2 YYEKEE (reference sequence). The length of the CDR3 is 16 residues. The V gene lost 2 bases and the J gene lost 5 bases, with 17 bases spanning the gap. The CDR3 sequence: CASSLKLPSPHNEQFF. The CDR3 DNA is TGTGCCAGCAGCTTAAAACTTCCCTCACCCCACAATGAGCAGTTCTTC.

This sequence joins TRBV3-1 (or the pseudogene TRBV3-2) and TRBJ1-4, with D possibly matching TRBD1 (5 bases). Germline CDR1 reads LGHDT; CDR2 reads YNNKEL (reference sequence). V gave up 0 bases and J gave up 5 bases, with 13 bases separating them. The CDR3 has 16 amino acids. The CDR3 bases are TGTGCCAGCAGCCAAGACGGCGCAGGGCAAAATGAAAAACTGTTTTTT. Its translation is CASSQDGAGQNEKLFF.

The CDR3 DNA reads as TGTGCCAGCAGCTTTGCTGGCGGAAACACCATATATTTT. This translates into CASSFAGGNTIYF. The chain employs TRBV11-2 and TRBJ1-3; the D is unclear. Trimming left V 3 bases short and J 4 bases short, with 7 bases between. The CDR3 length is 13 residues. Germline V gene data show CDR1 as SGHAT and CDR2 as FQNNGV.

The chain has TRBV5-8 and TRBJ2-5; 12 bases align to TRBD1. Germline V gene sequence: CDR1 SGHTS, CDR2 YDEGEE. The CDR3 is 15 residues long. Unmatched junction bases numbered 4, after V lost 1 base and J lost 6 bases. Written as DNA, the CDR3 is TGTGCCAGCAGCTTGCGGGACAGGGGGCTGAAGACCCAGTACTTC. Translating gives CASSLRDRGLKTQYF. The full variable domain, its missing parts supplied by reference TRBV5-8 and TRBJ2-5, is EAGVTQSPTHLIKTRGQQATLRCSPISGHTSVYWYQQALGLGLQFLLWYDEGEERNRGNFPPRFSGRQFPNYSSELNVNALELEDSALYLCASSLRDRGLKTQYFGPGTRLLVL.

The chain is built from TRBV27 and TRBJ1-3; tentative D call: TRBD1 (5 bases). The germline V gene encodes CDR1 MNHEY and CDR2 SMNVEV (reference sequence). The CDR3 has 14 amino acids. V shed 2 bases and J shed 4 bases, with 9 bases lying between them. The CDR3 here is CASSLAGLGNTIYF. CDR3 coding DNA: TGTGCCAGCAGTTTAGCGGGACTCGGAAACACCATATATTTT.

The J gene is TRBJ2-6, the V gene TRBV6-4; D is perhaps TRBD2 (5 bases). V gave up 5 bases and J gave up 0 bases, with 14 bases separating them. Germline values: CDR1 MRHNA, CDR2 SNTAGT. The CDR3 has 17 amino acids. The CDR3 DNA reads TGTGCCAGCAGTCAACGCCAGGCGGGCTCTGGGGCCAACGTCCTGACTTTC. It codes for CASSQRQAGSGANVLTF.

The rearrangement joins TRBV28 to TRBJ2-7, with D possibly matching TRBD2 (5 bases). The germline CDR1 and CDR2 sequences are MDHEN and SYDVKM. Deletions cut 4 bases from V and 0 bases from J, with 10 bases between. The CDR3 length is 14 residues. CDR3 residues: CASSSRRDSYEQYF. CDR3 in DNA: TGTGCCAGCAGTTCCCGTCGGGACTCCTACGAGCAGTACTTC.

The chain uses TRBV27 and TRBJ2-5; 10 positions match TRBD1. CDR3 length: 14 amino acids. From germline, CDR1 is MNHEY and CDR2 SMNVEV (reference sequence). V shed 6 bases, J shed 4 bases, and the junction held 5 bases outside the gene matches. The CDR3 region is CASSGTGVRETQYF. For the CDR3, the DNA is TGTGCCAGCAGCGGGACAGGGGTTCGAGAGACCCAGTACTTC.

The chain joins TRBV11-3 to TRBJ2-1, with 10 nucleotides matching TRBD1. The CDR3 covers 15 residues. With 5 bases clipped from V and 5 bases from J, the junction kept 6 bases outside the gene matches. The germline V gene has CDR1 SGHNT and CDR2 YENEEA. The CDR3 DNA sequence: TGTGCCAGCAGCCCGACAGGGGGCGAAGACAATGAGCAGTTCTTC. This encodes CASSPTGGEDNEQFF.

The chain uses TRBV12-3 or TRBV12-4 and TRBJ1-5; unclear D gene. The CDR3 contains 13 residues. V dropped 0 bases and J dropped 4 bases, with 4 bases sitting between them. Written as DNA, the CDR3 is TGTGCCAGCAGTTTAGCGCTAAATCAGCCCCAGCATTTT. It encodes CASSLALNQPQHF.

The gene calls are TRBV9 and TRBJ2-1; TRBD2 matches at 7 bases. The CDR3 loop spans 12 amino acids. Losses at the gene ends were 9 bases for V and 10 bases for J; bases not matched to a gene: 10. Per the germline V gene, CDR1 is SGDLS and CDR2 is YYNGEE. DNA for the CDR3: TGTGCCACCGGCCCGGGACTATCGGAGCAGTTCTTC. It codes for CATGPGLSEQFF.

The chain employs TRBV29-1 and TRBJ2-1; possibly TRBD1 for D (5 bases). Germline V gene lookup returns CDR1 SQVTM and CDR2 ANQGSEA. The V end lost 6 bases, the J end lost 5 bases, and 14 bases lay between the germline ends. The CDR3 contains 13 residues. In nucleotides, the CDR3 is TGCAGCGTAGCCAGTGGACAAAACAATGAGCAGTTCTTC. It specifies CSVASGQNNEQFF.

J is TRBJ1-1 and V is TRBV12-3 or TRBV12-4; D is undetermined. With 2 bases removed from V and 11 bases from J, the gap between germline ends came to 12 bases. This CDR3 is built from 12 residues. The CDR3 region is CASSLIQVGAFF. In DNA, the CDR3 is TGTGCCAGCAGTTTAATTCAGGTTGGGGCTTTCTTT.

This chain connects TRBV5-6 to TRBJ1-2; 8 bases align to TRBD1. Trimming took 6 bases from V and 4 from J; bases not matched to a gene: 8. Germline V lookup: CDR1 SGHDT, CDR2 YYEEEE. The CDR3 loop spans 14 amino acids. The CDR3 DNA follows: TGTGCCAGCACCATGAGACAGGGGATCTATGGCTACACCTTC. Encoded protein: CASTMRQGIYGYTF.

This rearrangement joins TRBV7-2 to TRBJ2-2; 12 bases align to TRBD2. Germline CDR1 SGHTA, CDR2 FQGNSA. The CDR3 is made up of 16 amino acids. With V trimmed by 6 bases and J by 8 bases, 10 bases remained unmatched. For the CDR3, the DNA is TGTGCCAGCAGTTCCCTAGCGGGAGGGCCGATAGGGGAGCTGTTTTTT. Protein sequence: CASSSLAGGPIGELFF.

This clone has only a few counts. The rearrangement uses TRBV29-1 and TRBJ2-1, with 8 bases identical to TRBD2. The length of the CDR3 is 13 residues. The germline gives CDR1 SQVTM, CDR2 ANQGSEA. With V trimmed by 5 bases and J by 4 bases, 4 bases remained unmatched. DNA for the CDR3: TGCAGCGTTAAACTAGCGGAGTACAATGAGCAGTTCTTC. Protein: CSVKLAEYNEQFF.

This chain links TRBV15 with TRBJ1-2; weak D call: TRBD1 (5 bases). Germline CDR1 reads LNHNV; CDR2 reads YYDKDF (reference sequence). Deletions cut 9 bases from V and 4 bases from J, with 15 bases between. The CDR3 is 13 residues long. CDR3 DNA sequence: TGTGCCACGCCAGGGTCTGATCTCTATGGCTACACCTTC. Its protein is CATPGSDLYGYTF.

This clone is a singleton in its sample. The rearrangement joins TRBV9 to TRBJ2-3, with 13 nucleotides matching TRBD2. The CDR3 has 18 residues. Germline CDR1 is SGDLS and CDR2 is YYNGEE. V shed 4 bases and J 0 bases; nucleotides not matched to a gene: 8. The chain's CDR3 is CASSKGLAGPVSTDTQYF. The CDR3 DNA reads TGTGCCAGCAGCAAGGGACTAGCGGGACCCGTTAGCACAGATACGCAGTATTTT.

This sequence joins TRBV19 and TRBJ2-1; a possible D gene is TRBD1 (5 bases). The CDR3 has 17 residues. Germline CDR1 is LNHDA and CDR2 is SQIVND (reference sequence). With 4 bases removed from V and 0 bases from J, the gap between germline ends came to 16 bases. DNA for the CDR3: TGTGCCAGTAGTAGGGCAGGGCCTACAAGCTCCTACAATGAGCAGTTCTTC. Translated: CASSRAGPTSSYNEQFF.

The rearrangement uses TRBV27 and TRBJ2-1, with 7 bases that match TRBD2. Trimming cost V 2 bases and J 4 bases; bases outside gene matches: 8. This CDR3 has 16 residues. Looked up from germline, CDR1 is MNHEY and CDR2 is SMNVEV (reference sequence). CDR3 loop: CASSLRAGAGYNEQFF. CDR3 in DNA: TGTGCCAGCAGTTTAAGGGCGGGAGCGGGGTACAATGAGCAGTTCTTC.

The chain has TRBV2 and TRBJ1-5; D unclear. This CDR3 is 15 amino acids long. CDR1 is SNHLY, CDR2 FYNNEI, per germline. Trimming cost V 6 bases and J 1 base, with 13 bases left between them. The CDR3 DNA is TGTGCCAGCAGGGAGGGTCAACCGAGCAATCAGCCCCAGCATTTT. Protein: CASREGQPSNQPQHF.

As DNA, the CDR3 is TGTGCCAGCAGTTCCGGGACAGGGAAAGGCACAGATACGCAGTATTTT. Translation: CASSSGTGKGTDTQYF. The chain couples TRBV28 to TRBJ2-3; 9 bases fit TRBD1. Per germline, CDR1 MDHEN and CDR2 SYDVKM. V trimming: 4 bases; J trimming: 1 base; junction bases outside the gene matches: 6. There are 16 residues in the CDR3.

The chain combines TRBV4-2 with TRBJ2-6, with TRBD2 matching 8 bases. Per germline, CDR1 LGHNA and CDR2 YNFKEQ. The CDR3 runs to 17 residues. Trimming cost V 0 bases and J 1 base; bases outside gene matches: 2. The CDR3 region is CASSQDRLASGANVLTF. The CDR3 DNA is TGTGCCAGCAGCCAAGATCGACTAGCGTCTGGGGCCAACGTCCTGACTTTC.

The chain recombines TRBV29-1 with TRBJ2-7, with 8 bases that match TRBD1. CDR3 length: 13 residues. In germline, CDR1 is SQVTM, CDR2 ANQGSEA. The V segment lost 7 bases and the J segment 3 bases; nucleotides outside the gene matches: 8. DNA of the CDR3: TGCAGCGCCACAGACAGGGGATTCTACGAGCAGTACTTC. Protein product: CSATDRGFYEQYF.

V gene TRBV28 combines with J gene TRBJ2-1; 11 bases align to TRBD2. With V trimmed by 5 bases and J by 8 bases, 14 bases remained unmatched. The length of the CDR3 is 17 residues. In germline, CDR1 is MDHEN, CDR2 SYDVKM. The CDR3 DNA reads TGTGCCAGCAGTAACCACGGAACTAGCGGGAGAGTGGATGAGCAGTTCTTC. Translating it yields CASSNHGTSGRVDEQFF.

The chain links TRBV28 to TRBJ2-1; TRBD2 matches 12 bases. Trimming removed 5 bases from V and 6 bases from J; junction bases left unmatched: 11. There are 17 residues in the CDR3. CDR1 and CDR2 from the germline V gene are MDHEN and SYDVKM. The CDR3 DNA follows: TGTGCCAGCAGTGCGACTAGCGGGAGAATTTCTGTCAATGAGCAGTTCTTC. Translating gives CASSATSGRISVNEQFF.

This rearrangement joins TRBV19 to TRBJ2-3, with a possible D match to TRBD2 (6 bases). Trimming cost V 3 bases and J 6 bases, with 13 bases left between them. In germline, CDR1 is LNHDA, CDR2 SQIVND (reference sequence). The CDR3 runs to 14 residues. Here the CDR3 reads CASSIQRARDTQYF. The CDR3, as DNA: TGTGCCAGTAGTATCCAGCGGGCTAGGGATACGCAGTATTTT. The entire variable domain, with the rest obtained from reference TRBV19 and TRBJ2-3, is as follows: DGGITQSPKYLFRKEGQNVTLSCEQNLNHDAMYWYRQDPGQGLRLIYYSQIVNDFQKGDIAEGYSVSREKKESFPLTVTSAQKNPTAFYLCASSIQRARDTQYFGPGTRLTVL.

V and J are TRBV4-3 and TRBJ2-4, with 13 bases fitting TRBD2. The CDR3 runs 19 residues. Germline CDR1 LGHNA, CDR2 YSLEER. J was trimmed by 4 bases and V by 0 bases; bases with no gene match: 9. CDR3 in DNA: TGCGCCAGCAGCCAAGATGGACCGGGACTAGCGGGGCTTAAAAACATTCAGTACTTC. Protein product: CASSQDGPGLAGLKNIQYF.

This rearrangement joins TRBV28 to TRBJ2-7; TRBD2 matches at 7 bases. V was pared by 5 bases and J by 2 bases, with 12 bases of the junction left unmatched. Per the germline V gene, CDR1 is MDHEN and CDR2 is SYDVKM. The CDR3 extends over 16 amino acids. CDR3 sequence: CASSTRRRELPYEQYF. CDR3 DNA: TGTGCCAGCAGTACCAGAAGGCGGGAGCTGCCCTACGAGCAGTACTTC.

V usage is TRBV6-5 and J usage is TRBJ1-2; perhaps TRBD1 as D (6 bases). Germline V CDR1 and CDR2: MNHEY, SVGAGI. Between the trimmed V and J ends, which lost 2 bases and 3 bases, there was a span of 13 bases. This CDR3 is built from 15 residues. The CDR3 reads CASSYDRTEHYGYTF. Written as DNA, the CDR3 is TGTGCCAGCAGTTACGACAGGACAGAACACTATGGCTACACCTTC.